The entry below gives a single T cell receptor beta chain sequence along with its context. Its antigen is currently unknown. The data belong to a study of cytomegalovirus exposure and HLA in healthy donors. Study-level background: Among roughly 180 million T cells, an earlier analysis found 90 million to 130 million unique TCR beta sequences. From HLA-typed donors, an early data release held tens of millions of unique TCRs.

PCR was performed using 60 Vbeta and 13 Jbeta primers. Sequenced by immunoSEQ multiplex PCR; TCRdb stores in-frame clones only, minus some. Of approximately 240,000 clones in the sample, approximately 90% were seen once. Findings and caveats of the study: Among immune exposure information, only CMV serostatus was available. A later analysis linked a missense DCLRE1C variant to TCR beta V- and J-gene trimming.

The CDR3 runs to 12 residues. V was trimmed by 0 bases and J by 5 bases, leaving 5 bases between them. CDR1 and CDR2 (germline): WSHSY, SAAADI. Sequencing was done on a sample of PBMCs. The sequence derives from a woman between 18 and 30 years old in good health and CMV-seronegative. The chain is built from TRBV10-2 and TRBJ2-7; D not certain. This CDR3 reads CASSESYNEQYF. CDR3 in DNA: TGCGCCAGCAGTGAGTCGTACAACGAGCAGTACTTC.